The clone carrying this T cell receptor gamma chain was observed at least ten times. Its antigen is undetermined. Germline V gene lookup returns CDR1 VINAFY and CDR2 YDVSNSKD. This CDR3 has 13 residues. V was clipped by 2 bases and J by 8 bases; unmatched bases: 5. This sample is drawn from a study of γδ T cells in repeated Plasmodium falciparum infection. Study-wide results and limits: Vdelta2-negative gammadelta repertoires, largely Vdelta1+, seemingly showed infection-driven waves of new clonal selection.

Gammadelta T cells were flow-sorted from PBMC into Vgamma9/Vdelta2+ and Vdelta2-negative populations for bulk analysis. TCRdb called clones from the multiplex PCR reads again using CATT. The sample shows more than 4,000 gamma-chain clones, under 4% of them seen only once. The sample taken for sequencing was gamma-delta T cells from blood. This receptor was obtained from a pool of human donors (malaria-infected and uninfected, not separated). This rearrangement joins TRGV5 to TRGJP2. TCRdb records no J gene; here it was assigned by comparing the DNA to germline. The CDR3 loop reads CATWDMGDWIKTF. The CDR3 nucleotides are TGTGCCACCTGGGACATGGGGGATTGGATCAAGACGTTT.